This T cell receptor beta chain appears in the sequencing data of a study of T cell repertoires in cytomegalovirus infection. Looking at the study overall: CMV infection together with matching HLA type was indicated by public TCR beta signatures.

CDR1 SGHAT and CDR2 FQNNGV come from the germline V gene. The trim removed 4 bases at V and 9 bases at J, leaving 8 bases unmatched. This CDR3 spans 15 amino acids. TCRdb fed the reads into MiXCR, producing one record per CDR3 protein. The table lists about 450,000 distinct CDR3 sequences, approximately 31% of them singletons. The TCR comes from a human donor in good health (CMV status not recorded). Some clones in this sample may be carry-over from other donors' samples. The chain couples TRBV11-2 to TRBJ2-5; 13 bases fit TRBD2. The sequenced sample consisted of PBMCs. This CDR3 reads CASSSGTSGAESQYF. The DNA of the CDR3 is TGTGCCAGCAGCTCCGGGACTAGCGGGGCGGAGTCCCAGTACTTC.